What follows are 30 T cell receptor beta chains derived from one specimen sequenced in a study of T cells expressing NK-cell markers. TCRdb re-called the 5' RACE reads and shows each CDR3 protein once, DNA omitted. Its clone listing holds a few hundred thousand distinct CDR3 sequences. Sequences were obtained from blood T cells: a sorted CD56 or NKG2C T cell subset, CD4+ or CD8+ T cells, or bulk PBMC T cells (not recorded which). These TCRs come from a woman aged 45-59 years in good health.

The chain employs TRBV3-1 and TRBJ2-1; the TRBD2 assignment by TCRdb is unverifiable without DNA. The CDR3 has 13 residues. Germline lookup yields CDR1 LGHDT and CDR2 YNNKEL (reference sequence). The CDR3 sequence: CASTRGRVGEQFF.

J is TRBJ2-3 and V is TRBV7-8; TCRdb's D call, TRBD1, is unchecked because there is no DNA. The CDR3 runs to 17 residues. CDR1 and CDR2 from the germline V gene are SGHVS and FQNEAQ. The CDR3 reads CASSSGHNPLGTDTQYF.

J is TRBJ2-7 and V is TRBV29-1; the D gene TCRdb calls, TRBD1, cannot be checked with no DNA. The CDR3 covers 13 residues. Germline CDR1 is SQVTM and CDR2 is ANQGSEA. The CDR3 sequence is CSTGTGSSYEQYF.

This rearrangement joins TRBV11-3 to TRBJ2-1; TCRdb names TRBD2, which stays unverified in the absence of DNA. Germline loops: CDR1 SGHNT, CDR2 YENEEA. This CDR3 comprises 17 residues. The CDR3 sequence is CASSSVTGGSGMVEQFF.

The chain couples TRBV20-1 to TRBJ2-2; TCRdb lists TRBD1, though no DNA is available to test this call. The CDR3 is made up of 16 amino acids. The germline gives CDR1 DFQATT, CDR2 SNEGSKA (reference sequence). The CDR3 is CSAREGGGWNTGELFF.

CDR3 in amino acids: CASRESYNEQFF. This chain connects TRBV10-2 to TRBJ2-1. CDR3 length: 12 residues. Germline values: CDR1 WSHSY, CDR2 SAAADI.

The chain is built from TRBV5-1 and TRBJ2-7; the TCRdb call, TRBD2, lacks DNA for checking. This CDR3 is 16 amino acids long. Germline assignment: CDR1 SGHRS and CDR2 YFSETQ. The CDR3 protein is CASSPLVSYSSYEQYF.

This sequence joins TRBV7-2 and TRBJ1-6; TCRdb outputs TRBD1, but without DNA this stays unchecked. Germline CDR1 reads SGHTA; CDR2 reads FQGNSA. There are 15 residues in the CDR3. The CDR3: CASSLVGGANSPLHF.

The chain employs TRBV12-5 and TRBJ1-5; TCRdb returns TRBD1, unconfirmable since there is no DNA. Germline V gene sequence: CDR1 LGHNT, CDR2 FRNRAP. This CDR3 contains 18 residues. CDR3 sequence: CASGLVLGTGASDQPQHF.

V and J are TRBV6-5 and TRBJ2-3; the D call from TCRdb, TRBD1, cannot be confirmed without DNA. Germline V gene data show CDR1 as MNHEY and CDR2 as SVGAGI. This CDR3 contains 16 residues. The CDR3 here is CASSYPETGHTDTQYF.

This chain connects TRBV12-3 or TRBV12-4 to TRBJ2-1; TCRdb proposes TRBD2, but this gene call is untestable without DNA. This CDR3 is built from 14 residues. CDR3 sequence reads: CASSLAGLVPKQFF.

The chain is built from TRBV12-3 or TRBV12-4 and TRBJ1-3. The CDR3 consists of 12 residues. The CDR3 region is CASSPATRTIYF.

The V gene is TRBV5-1, the J gene TRBJ2-6; TCRdb selects TRBD1, and the lack of DNA leaves this call unchecked. CDR3 length: 14 residues. CDR1 and CDR2 (germline): SGHRS, YFSETQ. Here the CDR3 reads CASSLRTESNVLTF.

V and J are TRBV20-1 and TRBJ2-5; TCRdb picks TRBD1, but there is no DNA to check that call. Germline-derived CDR1 and CDR2 are DFQATT and SNEGSKA (reference sequence). This CDR3 is built from 13 residues. This CDR3 is CSAPTTGAATQYF.

The gene calls are TRBV5-1 and TRBJ1-5; the TCRdb call, TRBD1, lacks DNA for checking. CDR3 length: 14 amino acids. From germline, CDR1 is SGHRS and CDR2 YFSETQ. The CDR3 sequence: CASSLDPGGQPQHF.

The chain couples TRBV29-1 to TRBJ2-1; the D call from TCRdb, TRBD2, cannot be confirmed without DNA. The CDR3 is 16 amino acids. Germline V CDR1 and CDR2: SQVTM, ANQGSEA. CDR3 sequence: CSAAANRLAGGGEQFF.

The CDR3 region is CASSLAGTGDPGELFF. V is TRBV7-7 and J is TRBJ2-2; lacking DNA, the TRBD1 call made by TCRdb goes unchecked. The germline V gene encodes CDR1 SSHAT and CDR2 FNYEAQ (reference sequence). This CDR3 has 16 amino acids.

This rearrangement joins TRBV30 to TRBJ1-4; the D call of TRBD1 rests on TCRdb alone, since no DNA is present to check it. CDR1 and CDR2 (germline): GTSNPN, SVGIG (reference sequence). The CDR3 consists of 13 residues. CDR3 sequence reads: CAWSVPGREKLFF. Combining the CDR3 with reference TRBV30 and TRBJ1-4 gives the whole variable domain SQTIHQWPATLVQPVGSPLSLECTVEGTSNPNLYWYRQAAGRGLQLLFYSVGIGQISSEVPQNLSASRPQDRQFILSSKKLLLSDSGFYLCAWSVPGREKLFFGSGTQLSVL.

This rearrangement joins TRBV10-3 to TRBJ2-3. This CDR3 spans 12 amino acids. Germline V gives CDR1 ENHRY, CDR2 SYGVKD. CDR3 region: CAISESVGTQYF.

The chain uses TRBV6-5 and TRBJ2-1; TCRdb gives TRBD2 as the D gene, but with no DNA this cannot be confirmed. Germline lookup yields CDR1 MNHEY and CDR2 SVGAGI. The CDR3 extends over 17 amino acids. The CDR3 loop is CASSGGTSGRRRNEQFF.

The chain has TRBV7-3 and TRBJ2-1; TCRdb designates TRBD2, a call that cannot be tested without DNA. CDR1 SGHTA and CDR2 FQGTGA come from the germline V gene. This CDR3 spans 13 amino acids. This CDR3 is CASSWREGNEQFF. The whole variable domain, remainder taken from reference TRBV7-3 and TRBJ2-1, is GAGVSQTPSNKVTEKGKYVELRCDPISGHTALYWYRQSLGQGPEFLIYFQGTGAADDSGLPNDRFFAVRPEGSVSTLKIQRTERGDSAVYLCASSWREGNEQFFGPGTRLTVL.

The chain carries TRBV7-7 and TRBJ2-5; with no DNA, the TCRdb D assignment of TRBD1 cannot be verified. Germline-derived CDR1 and CDR2 are SSHAT and FNYEAQ (reference sequence). The length of the CDR3 is 13 residues. The chain's CDR3 is CASRDRGGETQYF.

V gene TRBV6-2 or TRBV6-3 combines with J gene TRBJ1-1. There are 13 residues in the CDR3. Germline values: CDR1 MNHEY, CDR2 SVGEGT. The CDR3 region is CASRPGPNTEAFF.

The genes are TRBV3-1 and TRBJ2-5; the D call from TCRdb, TRBD1, cannot be confirmed without DNA. The CDR3 length is 16 residues. Per the germline V gene, CDR1 is LGHDT and CDR2 is YNNKEL (reference sequence). The CDR3 spells CASSQGVGGGRETQYF.

The chain employs TRBV5-1 and TRBJ2-7; TCRdb selects TRBD1, and the lack of DNA leaves this call unchecked. Per the germline V gene, CDR1 is SGHRS and CDR2 is YFSETQ. The CDR3 covers 15 residues. The CDR3 here is CASSLLAGTSGEQYF. The full variable domain, rest sourced from reference TRBV5-1 and TRBJ2-7, is KAGVTQTPRYLIKTRGQQVTLSCSPISGHRSVSWYQQTPGQGLQFLFEYFSETQRNKGNFPGRFSGRQFSNSRSEMNVSTLELGDSALYLCASSLLAGTSGEQYFGPGTRLTVT.

V usage is TRBV20-1 and J usage is TRBJ2-1; lacking DNA, the TRBD1 call made by TCRdb goes unchecked. CDR3 length: 17 residues. CDR1 and CDR2 (germline): DFQATT, SNEGSKA (reference sequence). The CDR3 here is CSAQESGGRGGDNEQFF.

The genes are TRBV6-1 and TRBJ2-1. Germline CDR1 is MNHNS and CDR2 is SASEGT. The CDR3 length is 15 residues. The CDR3 here is CASSEGQDSGQEQFF.

The chain recombines TRBV11-2 with TRBJ2-2; no DNA is available, so the TRBD2 call from TCRdb remains unchecked. The CDR3 contains 16 residues. CDR1 SGHAT and CDR2 FQNNGV come from the germline V gene. CDR3 region: CASSLSSGENTGELFF.

The gene calls are TRBV20-1 and TRBJ2-3; the TCRdb D gene call, TRBD1, has no DNA to confirm it. This CDR3 is 13 amino acids long. Germline-derived CDR1 and CDR2 are DFQATT and SNEGSKA (reference sequence). Here the CDR3 reads CSAPHLREDTQYF.

The rearrangement links TRBV6-5 to TRBJ2-7; TCRdb's assignment of TRBD1 cannot be checked, as there is no DNA. The CDR3 is 12 residues long. Per the germline V gene, CDR1 is MNHEY and CDR2 is SVGAGI. The CDR3: CVGGNPSYEQYF.